Below, 15 T cell receptor beta chains from the same sample are listed, as sequenced in a study of blood T cell repertoires in COVID-19 (dated by TCRdb to the early 2020s). Receptor libraries were prepared by the immunoSEQ multiplex PCR assay. Not all clones reach the TCRdb copy of this immuneACCESS table, which keeps in-frame sequences only. Checked studies attribute under half of the gap to unresolved V genes and leave the rest unexplained. Counted in this sample were tens of thousands of clones; around 90% of them appeared once. The ten largest clones capture around 2.8% of the sample. The sequenced material came from peripheral blood. These receptors all come from a man aged 50-60 years with COVID-19, enrolled during active disease.

The table lists this clone with a few counts. The chain combines TRBV28 with TRBJ1-2; weak D call: TRBD1 (6 bases). This CDR3 is built from 16 residues. The germline V gene encodes CDR1 MDHEN and CDR2 SYDVKM. The germline V and J ends were trimmed by 5 bases and 5 bases, with 21 bases remaining between them. The chain's CDR3 is CASSGAGDVDVYGYTF. The CDR3 bases are TGTGCCAGCAGTGGGGCAGGGGACGTCGATGTTTATGGCTACACCTTC.

CDR3 protein: CASSIAVFGPYNEQFF. CDR3 nucleotides: TGTGCCAGTAGTATTGCGGTCTTCGGCCCCTACAATGAGCAGTTCTTC. The J gene is TRBJ2-1, the V gene TRBV19; D remains unclear. The germline V and J ends were trimmed by 3 bases and 2 bases, with 14 bases remaining between them. The CDR3 sequence is 16 residues long. CDR1 and CDR2 (germline): LNHDA, SQIVND (reference sequence).

The chain links TRBV6-5 to TRBJ2-3, with TRBD2 as a possible D gene (6 bases). Germline assignment: CDR1 MNHEY and CDR2 SVGAGI. The CDR3 runs to 14 residues. V was trimmed by 0 bases and J by 8 bases, leaving 12 bases between them. The CDR3 sequence is CASSYSLAQGTQYF. The CDR3 coding sequence is TGTGCCAGCAGTTACTCTCTAGCGCAGGGTACGCAGTATTTT.

This sequence joins TRBV19 and TRBJ1-5, with D hard to call. This CDR3 has 16 residues. Germline V CDR1 and CDR2: LNHDA, SQIVND (reference sequence). V dropped 4 bases and J dropped 4 bases, with 17 bases sitting between them. CDR3 in amino acids: CASSTGSIIRNQPQHF. The CDR3 DNA sequence: TGTGCCAGTAGTACCGGGAGTATAATACGGAATCAGCCCCAGCATTTT. Together with reference TRBV19 and TRBJ1-5, the CDR3 gives the full variable domain: DGGITQSPKYLFRKEGQNVTLSCEQNLNHDAMYWYRQDPGQGLRLIYYSQIVNDFQKGDIAEGYSVSREKKESFPLTVTSAQKNPTAFYLCASSTGSIIRNQPQHFGDGTRLSIL.

This clone was seen more than once but under ten times. The rearrangement uses TRBV7-2 and TRBJ2-7; 9 bases are shared with TRBD1. CDR3 size: 13 residues. The V segment lost 4 bases and the J segment 8 bases; nucleotides outside the gene matches: 6. CDR1 and CDR2 (germline): SGHTA, FQGNSA. CDR3 coding DNA: TGTGCCAGCAGCTCCACAGGGGGCAACAAGCAGTACTTC. It specifies CASSSTGGNKQYF.

This chain uses TRBV7-2 with TRBJ2-7; D perhaps matches TRBD2 (6 bases). V was cut by 1 base and J by 1 base, with 8 bases left in between. Germline assignment: CDR1 SGHTA and CDR2 FQGNSA. The CDR3 consists of 14 residues. The chain's CDR3 is CASSLGLASYEQYF. The CDR3 nucleotides are TGTGCCAGCAGCTTAGGTCTAGCGTCCTACGAGCAGTACTTC.

This clone has a single count. V usage is TRBV6-5 and J usage is TRBJ2-5; possible D gene TRBD2, 7 bases. The CDR3 length is 13 residues. V dropped 4 bases and J dropped 5 bases, with 11 bases sitting between them. From germline, CDR1 is MNHEY and CDR2 SVGAGI. CDR3 in DNA: TGTGCCAGCAGTTCACAGGGAGGGGAGACCCAGTACTTC. Translating it yields CASSSQGGETQYF.

This clone was observed once. The chain has TRBV10-1 and TRBJ2-5; TRBD2 matches 9 bases. Germline V lookup: CDR1 WNHNN, CDR2 SYGVQD (reference sequence). J lost 4 bases, V lost 7 bases, and 7 bases had no gene match. The CDR3 contains 14 residues. The CDR3 DNA reads as TGCGCCAGCAAAGCGGGGGGCCAGGCAGAGACCCAGTACTTC. Residues: CASKAGGQAETQYF.

This chain joins TRBV6-6 and TRBJ1-6; D is uncertain. Trimming stripped 3 bases from V and 5 bases from J, with 14 bases between. The CDR3 extends over 16 amino acids. The germline gives CDR1 MNHNY, CDR2 SVGAGI (reference sequence). The CDR3 loop reads CASSYTPGWDNSPLHF. The CDR3 DNA is TGTGCCAGCAGTTATACCCCCGGGTGGGATAATTCACCCCTCCACTTT.

J is TRBJ1-1 and V is TRBV29-1; 8 bases are shared with TRBD1. The V gene's germline CDR1 is SQVTM and CDR2 ANQGSEA. The CDR3 consists of 16 residues. The V gene end was trimmed by 1 base and the J gene end by 0 bases; junction bases not matched to a gene: 7. The chain's CDR3 is CSVEGFLTGVNTEAFF. The DNA of the CDR3 is TGCAGCGTTGAAGGGTTTTTGACAGGGGTGAACACTGAAGCTTTCTTT.

This rearrangement joins TRBV10-3 to TRBJ1-1; 7 bases match TRBD1. V gave up 11 bases and J gave up 3 bases; unmatched junction bases: 9. The CDR3 runs to 13 residues. Germline V gene lookup returns CDR1 ENHRY and CDR2 SYGVKD. In DNA form, the CDR3 reads TGTGCCGCGGGGACAGATCGGGACACTGAAGCTTTCTTT. This codes for CAAGTDRDTEAFF.

The V and J genes are TRBV6-1 and TRBJ1-2; D perhaps matches TRBD1 (6 bases). From germline, CDR1 is MNHNS and CDR2 SASEGT. The CDR3 contains 15 residues. V was trimmed by 3 bases and J by 5 bases, leaving 16 bases between them. The CDR3 loop reads CASSDGVRGGYGYTF. In nucleotides, the CDR3 is TGTGCCAGCAGTGACGGAGTGAGGGGGGGGTATGGCTACACCTTC.

The chain links TRBV5-1 to TRBJ2-3; 8 bases fit TRBD1. V trimming: 7 bases; J trimming: 3 bases; junction bases outside the gene matches: 7. The CDR3 runs 14 residues. In germline, CDR1 is SGHRS, CDR2 YFSETQ. CDR3 bases: TGCGCCAGCGACCCGGGACAGGAGACAGATACGCAGTATTTT. It is translated as CASDPGQETDTQYF.

J is TRBJ1-2 and V is TRBV6-5; 9 nucleotides match TRBD1. CDR1 is MNHEY, CDR2 SVGAGI, per germline. This CDR3 region has 14 residues. The V gene end was trimmed by 5 bases and the J gene end by 4 bases; junction bases not matched to a gene: 5. The CDR3 DNA reads as TGTGCCAGCAGTCCGGACAGGGGTAGCTATGGCTACACCTTC. It codes for CASSPDRGSYGYTF.

The rearrangement joins TRBV10-3 to TRBJ1-1, with 7 bases that match TRBD1. Germline V gene sequence: CDR1 ENHRY, CDR2 SYGVKD. The trim removed 6 bases at V and 4 bases at J, leaving 5 bases unmatched. The CDR3 extends over 13 amino acids. CDR3 loop: CAIRGDRGTEAFF. The CDR3 DNA reads as TGTGCCATCAGGGGGGACAGAGGCACTGAAGCTTTCTTT.